Given below is one T cell receptor beta chain in context. Its target is not known. All of the isolated RNA was reverse transcribed, so expressed TCRB transcripts were sequenced. Only in-frame clones appear in the TCRdb table, and some are missing; sequencing was by immunoSEQ multiplex PCR. The sample yields about 250,000 clones, roughly 10% seen once. The data belong to a study of beta chain features in type 1 diabetes. Study summary: All of the samples together had 107,917,701 sorted cells examined. Overall study results and limits: The study found moderately but significantly shorter TCRB CDR3s in all four CD4+ subsets of Type 1 diabetes patients.

Trimming removed 0 bases at V and 0 bases at J, with 12 bases between. The CDR3 runs to 17 residues. CDR1 is LGHNA and CDR2 is YSLEER in the germline V gene. The material sequenced was naive CD4+ T cells from blood. The chain is built from TRBV4-3 and TRBJ1-3, with D tentatively TRBD1 (6 bases). The receptor's source is a man between 25 and 39 years old with type 1 diabetes. The CDR3 sequence: CASSQDFQGISGNTIYF. The DNA for the CDR3 is TGCGCCAGCAGCCAAGATTTTCAGGGGATCTCTGGAAACACCATATATTTT.